In this sample, the clone carrying this T cell receptor beta chain turned up a few times. Its antigen remains unidentified. This record comes from a study of T cell repertoires in cytomegalovirus infection. Overall study context: Recently identified HLA-C-restricted CMV epitopes were among the peptides used.

From the reads, TCRdb called clonotypes with MiXCR, one entry per CDR3 protein. This sample yields around 71,000 distinct CDR3 sequences, of which about 40% are seen a single time; approximately 95% belongs to the top ten. Study findings and constraints: Ex vivo, HLA-C-restricted CMV-specific TCR beta clonotypes prevailed over the rest of the response.

The V gene lost 6 bases and the J gene lost 1 base, with 21 bases spanning the gap. Germline loops: CDR1 SGHVS, CDR2 FNYEAQ. This CDR3 contains 17 residues. The genes are TRBV7-6 and TRBJ2-5; D not resolved. The starting material was CD8+ T cells from cultured PBMCs, obtained from culture after CMV antigen stimulation. The origin of this receptor is a human donor in good health (CMV status not recorded). Some clones in this sample may be carry-over from other donors' samples. In DNA form, the CDR3 reads TGTGCCAGCAGTCTAGGAGAGACCCTAGTTATCCAAGAGACCCAGTACTTC. Translation gives CASSLGETLVIQETQYF.